This T cell receptor (beta chain) comes out of a study of T cells expressing NK-cell markers. Turning to the study itself: From sorted CD3+CD56+NKG2C+, CD3+CD56+NKG2C- and CD3+CD56-NKG2C+ T cells came the TCR beta repertoires.

After re-calling the 5' RACE reads, TCRdb lists one entry per CDR3 protein, DNA absent. Here the sample table reports some 440,000 distinct CDR3 sequences. The CDR3 spans 15 residues. Germline loops: CDR1 SNHLY, CDR2 FYNNEI. Comments on this clonotype: What it recognizes is unknown.

Study-wide findings and caveats: Over 5 donors showed dominant NKG2C+ clonotypes comprising roughly 1.0-7.0% of their CD8+ T cells.

Material for sequencing was blood T cells: a sorted CD56 or NKG2C T cell subset, CD4+ or CD8+ T cells, or bulk PBMC T cells (not recorded which). The clonotype comes from a woman between 50 and 59 years old in good health. The chain combines TRBV2 with TRBJ2-7; TCRdb's D call of TRBD2 is untestable without DNA. The CDR3 reads CASTGLAGRPYEQYF.